The 25 T cell receptor beta chains below were found in one sample sequenced in a study of cytomegalovirus exposure and HLA in healthy donors. The PCR made use of 60 Vbeta and 13 Jbeta primers. Some clones are missing from TCRdb's copy, which holds only in-frame ones; the method was immunoSEQ multiplex PCR. The sample has 140,000 to 150,000 clones, 75% to 85% seen once. The sequenced sample consisted of PBMCs. Receptors originate from a man aged 35-49 years in good health and CMV-seronegative.

This sequence joins TRBV7-3 and TRBJ2-2; D perhaps matches TRBD2 (5 bases). The germline CDR1 and CDR2 sequences are SGHTA and FQGTGA. The CDR3 is made up of 16 amino acids. Trimming shortened V by 2 bases and J by 2 bases, and 12 bases separated the two germline ends. CDR3 residues: CASSLLGSANTGELFF. In DNA, the CDR3 is TGTGCCAGCAGCTTATTGGGTAGCGCTAACACCGGGGAGCTGTTTTTT.

The chain is built from TRBV2 and TRBJ2-2, with D perhaps matching TRBD2 (5 bases). The CDR3 is made up of 13 amino acids. V was pared by 8 bases and J by 4 bases, with 11 bases between. Germline V gene data show CDR1 as SNHLY and CDR2 as FYNNEI. CDR3 DNA sequence: TGTGCCAGCGGGATAGCGAGCACCGGGGAGCTGTTTTTT. It encodes CASGIASTGELFF.

The J gene is TRBJ1-2, the V gene TRBV14; 7 nucleotides match TRBD1. This CDR3 comprises 13 residues. Trimming at V came to 10 bases and at J to 4 bases, leaving 9 bases not matched to a gene. The germline gives CDR1 SGHDN, CDR2 FVKESK. The CDR3 bases are TGTGCCACCAACCGACAGGGTTTCTATGGCTACACCTTC. Protein: CATNRQGFYGYTF.

This clone was detected only once. The chain combines TRBV27 with TRBJ1-2; no definite D call. The germline V gene has CDR1 MNHEY and CDR2 SMNVEV (reference sequence). CDR3 length: 13 amino acids. Deletions cut 5 bases from V and 4 bases from J, with 11 bases between. For the CDR3, the DNA is TGTGCCAGCAGTCAACGGGAGGGCTATGGCTACACCTTC. It encodes CASSQREGYGYTF.

The chain couples TRBV7-9 to TRBJ2-1; 10 bases line up with TRBD2. The CDR3 totals 15 residues. V trimming: 5 bases; J trimming: 4 bases; junction bases outside the gene matches: 5. The germline gives CDR1 SEHNR, CDR2 FQNEAQ (reference sequence). CDR3 sequence: CASSQAGGAYNEQFF. Here the CDR3 DNA reads TGTGCCAGCAGCCAAGCGGGGGGGGCTTACAATGAGCAGTTCTTC.

This clone was seen just once. V and J are TRBV7-8 and TRBJ2-7; no clear D. The CDR3 has 14 amino acids. Germline V lookup: CDR1 SGHVS, CDR2 FQNEAQ. Trimming shortened V by 3 bases and J by 1 base, and 10 bases separated the two germline ends. In nucleotides, the CDR3 is TGTGCCAGCAGCTTTTCTCGGAGTTCCTACGAGCAGTACTTC. Translating it yields CASSFSRSSYEQYF. The whole variable domain, remainder taken from reference TRBV7-8 and TRBJ2-7, is GAGVSQSPRYKVAKRGQDVALRCDPISGHVSLFWYQQALGQGPEFLTYFQNEAQLDKSGLPSDRFFAERPEGSVSTLKIQRTQQEDSAVYLCASSFSRSSYEQYFGPGTRLTVT.

The chain has TRBV27 and TRBJ1-1; D unclear. The CDR3 sequence is 14 residues long. Trimming cost V 1 base and J 1 base, with 7 bases left between them. CDR1 is MNHEY, CDR2 SMNVEV, per germline (reference sequence). This chain's CDR3 is CASSLFPGNTEAFF. CDR3 nucleotides: TGTGCCAGCAGTTTATTTCCGGGGAACACTGAAGCTTTCTTT.

The genes are TRBV2 and TRBJ2-1, with 9 bases matching TRBD1. CDR1 SNHLY and CDR2 FYNNEI come from the germline V gene. The CDR3 consists of 16 residues. V shed 6 bases, J shed 4 bases, and the junction held 10 bases outside the gene matches. The CDR3 loop reads CASRSGTGTSYNEQFF. In DNA form, the CDR3 reads TGTGCCAGCAGGTCCGGGACAGGGACTTCATACAATGAGCAGTTCTTC.

The chain carries TRBV10-3 and TRBJ1-5; maybe TRBD1 (5 bases). The length of the CDR3 is 15 residues. V lost 6 bases to trimming and J lost 2 bases, with 14 bases between them. Germline lookup yields CDR1 ENHRY and CDR2 SYGVKD. CDR3 coding DNA: TGTGCCATCAGACGCGAAGGGGATGGCAATCAGCCCCAGCATTTT. Protein product: CAIRREGDGNQPQHF.

This clone was seen just once. V gene TRBV6-5 combines with J gene TRBJ2-1, with 10 bases matching TRBD1. The CDR3 runs to 12 residues. Germline CDR1 MNHEY, CDR2 SVGAGI. V lost 10 bases to trimming and J lost 8 bases; unmatched junction nucleotides: 5. The CDR3 DNA follows: TGTGCCACGGGGACAGGGGCGGATGAGCAGTTCTTC. Protein: CATGTGADEQFF.

In DNA form, the CDR3 reads TGTGCCAGCAGCCACGCGGGGACCCAGTACTTC. Residues: CASSHAGTQYF. This rearrangement joins TRBV27 to TRBJ2-5, with D tentatively TRBD2 (5 bases). Trimming removed 6 bases from V and 7 bases from J, with 9 bases in between. CDR3 length: 11 amino acids. The V gene's germline CDR1 is MNHEY and CDR2 SMNVEV (reference sequence).

In this sample, this clone turned up once. The chain employs TRBV6-4 and TRBJ2-3; D is possibly TRBD2 (6 bases). Trimming left V 6 bases short and J 2 bases short, with 18 bases between. The length of the CDR3 is 16 residues. Germline V gene lookup returns CDR1 MRHNA and CDR2 SNTAGT. The CDR3 here is CASSALHGTSTDTQYF. The CDR3, as DNA: TGTGCCAGCAGCGCATTACACGGGACTTCCACAGATACGCAGTATTTT.

The chain couples TRBV7-2 to TRBJ2-5; the D gene is possibly TRBD1 (5 bases). The V gene lost 5 bases and the J gene lost 1 base, with 11 bases spanning the gap. This CDR3 contains 14 residues. Per the germline V gene, CDR1 is SGHTA and CDR2 is FQGNSA. The CDR3 sequence is CASSPPDSQETQYF. Here the CDR3 DNA reads TGTGCCAGCAGCCCACCCGACAGCCAAGAGACCCAGTACTTC.

This clone has only one observation. This chain links TRBV5-1 with TRBJ1-1; D may be TRBD1 (6 bases). Germline V gives CDR1 SGHRS, CDR2 YFSETQ. Between the trimmed V and J ends, which lost 4 bases and 3 bases, there was a span of 10 bases. The CDR3 totals 13 residues. This CDR3 is CASSPSGDTEAFF. The CDR3 nucleotides are TGCGCCAGCAGCCCTTCAGGGGACACTGAAGCTTTCTTT.

This chain links TRBV10-1 with TRBJ1-4; weak D call: TRBD1 (6 bases). The germline V gene has CDR1 WNHNN and CDR2 SYGVQD (reference sequence). The CDR3 length is 15 residues. V was cut by 7 bases and J by 4 bases, with 16 bases left in between. The CDR3 protein is CASMGRTGFNEKLFF. CDR3 DNA: TGCGCCAGCATGGGGCGCACAGGGTTTAATGAAAAACTGTTTTTT.

The rearrangement links TRBV7-9 to TRBJ1-1; D might be TRBD1 (5 bases). V was trimmed by 1 base and J by 1 base, leaving 7 bases between them. This CDR3 region has 14 residues. Germline V gene data show CDR1 as SEHNR and CDR2 as FQNEAQ (reference sequence). In DNA, the CDR3 is TGTGCCAGCAGCTTAGGACAGCCGAACACTGAAGCTTTCTTT. This translates into CASSLGQPNTEAFF.

The chain has TRBV7-2 and TRBJ2-5, with 7 bases fitting TRBD2. Judging by the DNA end, TRBJ2-7 fits better; the J call may be wrong. The CDR3 contains 14 residues. The germline V gene encodes CDR1 SGHTA and CDR2 FQGNSA. The CDR3 reads CASSLPRGVHEQYF. CDR3 DNA sequence: TGTGCCAGCAGCTTACCTCGGGGGGTTCACGAGCAGTACTTC.

CDR3 sequence (DNA): TGTGCCAGCTCACCACGAGGGACAGGAAGCTCCTACGAGCAGTACTTC. Amino acid sequence: CASSPRGTGSSYEQYF. The V and J genes are TRBV18 and TRBJ2-7, with 8 positions matching TRBD1. CDR3 length: 16 residues. The V and J ends lost 1 base and 0 bases, in that order; junction bases with no gene match: 5. CDR1 is KGHSH, CDR2 LQKENI, per germline.

V and J are TRBV10-3 and TRBJ1-4; tentative D call: TRBD1 (5 bases). Germline lookup yields CDR1 ENHRY and CDR2 SYGVKD. Trimming took off 10 bases at V and 8 bases at J, with 17 bases between the two ends. The CDR3 sequence is 13 residues long. CDR3 coding DNA: TGTGCCACCCTGGGCCAGGGAGGAGAAAAACTGTTTTTT. It codes for CATLGQGGEKLFF.

This rearrangement joins TRBV6-1 to TRBJ2-1, with a weak D call TRBD1 (5 bases). Germline V CDR1 and CDR2: MNHNS, SASEGT. This CDR3 is built from 10 residues. Trimming removed 6 bases at V and 14 bases at J, with 11 bases between. CDR3 loop: CASREEGEFF. CDR3 DNA: TGTGCCAGCAGAGAGGAAGGGGAGTTCTTC.

The chain has TRBV6-5 and TRBJ1-2, with D perhaps TRBD1 (5 bases). Trimming shortened V by 6 bases and J by 10 bases, and 15 bases separated the two germline ends. Per the germline V gene, CDR1 is MNHEY and CDR2 is SVGAGI. This CDR3 contains 12 residues. The CDR3 nucleotides read TGTGCCAGCAGCCGACCAACAGGATACTACACCTTC. Amino acid sequence: CASSRPTGYYTF.

J is TRBJ2-2 and V is TRBV9; possibly TRBD1 for D (5 bases). The V gene lost 0 bases and the J gene lost 1 base, with 10 bases spanning the gap. The CDR3 contains 16 residues. Germline values: CDR1 SGDLS, CDR2 YYNGEE. CDR3: CASSVAREGNTGELFF. CDR3 coding DNA: TGTGCCAGCAGCGTAGCCAGGGAAGGGAACACCGGGGAGCTGTTTTTT.

The DNA for the CDR3 is TGCAGCGTTAAAGCGGACAGGGCGAACACCGGGGAGCTGTTTTTT. Protein: CSVKADRANTGELFF. This chain connects TRBV29-1 to TRBJ2-2, with 8 bases aligning to TRBD1. The CDR3 has 15 amino acids. The V segment lost 5 bases and the J segment 0 bases; nucleotides outside the gene matches: 5. Germline assignment: CDR1 SQVTM and CDR2 ANQGSEA.

The gene calls are TRBV7-2 and TRBJ1-2; TRBD1 aligns across 10 bases. CDR3 length equals 15 residues. V was clipped by 2 bases and J by 8 bases; unmatched bases: 8. Per the germline V gene, CDR1 is SGHTA and CDR2 is FQGNSA. The CDR3 DNA follows: TGTGCCAGCAGCTTACCGACAGGGGGCGCGAGCGGCTACACCTTC. The encoded protein is CASSLPTGGASGYTF. The full variable domain, its missing parts supplied by reference TRBV7-2 and TRBJ1-2, is GAGVSQSPSNKVTEKGKDVELRCDPISGHTALYWYRQSLGQGLEFLIYFQGNSAPDKSGLPSDRFSAERTGGSVSTLTIQRTQQEDSAVYLCASSLPTGGASGYTFGSGTRLTVV.

The CDR3 is CASSLGAGGVADTQYF. Written as DNA, the CDR3 is TGTGCCAGCAGCTTAGGAGCGGGGGGGGTCGCAGATACGCAGTATTTT. V is TRBV7-7 and J is TRBJ2-3; 10 nucleotides line up with TRBD2. The J segment lost 4 bases and the V segment lost 1 base, leaving 5 bases of the junction unmatched. This CDR3 region has 16 residues. Germline assignment: CDR1 SSHAT and CDR2 FNYEAQ (reference sequence).